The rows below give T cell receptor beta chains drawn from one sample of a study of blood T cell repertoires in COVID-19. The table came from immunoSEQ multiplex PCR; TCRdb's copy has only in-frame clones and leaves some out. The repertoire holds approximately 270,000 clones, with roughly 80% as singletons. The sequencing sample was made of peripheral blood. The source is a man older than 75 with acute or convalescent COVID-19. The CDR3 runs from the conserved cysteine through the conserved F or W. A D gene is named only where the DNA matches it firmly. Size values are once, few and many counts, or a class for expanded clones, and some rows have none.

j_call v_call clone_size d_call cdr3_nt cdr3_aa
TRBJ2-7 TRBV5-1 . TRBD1 TGCGCCAGCAGCTTGATGGGACAGGGGACTTACGAGCAGTACTTC CASSLMGQGTYEQYF
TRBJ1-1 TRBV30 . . TGTGCCTCCATAAAGCGGGGGGCCACTGAAGCTTTCTTT CASIKRGATEAFF
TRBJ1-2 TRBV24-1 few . TGTGCCACCAGTGATTCGGACCGGAGGGTGGGCGGCTACACCTTC CATSDSDRRVGGYTF
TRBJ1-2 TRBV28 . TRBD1 TGTGCCAGCAGTATAGACAGGGTCTATGGCTACACCTTC CASSIDRVYGYTF
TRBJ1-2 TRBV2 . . TGTGCCAGCAGTCTCTATGGGGCTCGTGGCTACACCTTC CASSLYGARGYTF
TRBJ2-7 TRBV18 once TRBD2 TGTGCCAGCTCACCACCATTCGGGGGGGGGCCTACCTACGAGCAGTACTTC CASSPPFGGGPTYEQYF
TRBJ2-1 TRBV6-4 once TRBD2 TGTGCCAGCAGATCACTAGCGGGGGCCCCCCATGAGCAGTTCTTC CASRSLAGAPHEQFF
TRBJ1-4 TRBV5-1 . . TGCGCCAGCAGCTTGCAGGAGCCGGGGGAAAAACTGTTTTTT CASSLQEPGEKLFF
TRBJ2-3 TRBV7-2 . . TGTGCCAGCAGCTTAGCGCTTTCGCTGGGGCTAGATACGCAGTATTTT CASSLALSLGLDTQYF
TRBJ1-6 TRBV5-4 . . TGTGCCAGCAGCTTGGGACGGGATTCACCCCTCCACTTT CASSLGRDSPLHF
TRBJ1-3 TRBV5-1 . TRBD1 TGCGCCAGCAGCTTGGCCGGACAGGGGGAAGGAAACACCATATATTTT CASSLAGQGEGNTIYF
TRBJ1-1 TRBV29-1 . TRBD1 TGCAGCGCAGCGGACAGGGGGAACACTGAAGCTTTCTTT CSAADRGNTEAFF
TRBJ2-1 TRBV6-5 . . TGTGCCAGCAGTCGAGGGGCAGGGGGGAATGAGCAGTTCTTC CASSRGAGGNEQFF